The 9 T cell receptor beta chains given below trace back to one sample, sequenced in a study of T cells after yellow fever vaccination. TCRdb re-called the 5' RACE reads through MiXCR, storing one row per CDR3 protein. The table lists 300,000 to 400,000 distinct CDR3 sequences, 8.7% of them singletons. Sequencing was performed on PBMCs, taken on the day of the first yellow fever vaccination. The receptor source for this set is a man in his late teens or twenties who received the YFV17D yellow fever vaccine.

The chain uses TRBV19 and TRBJ2-1; 7 bases are shared with TRBD1. CDR1 LNHDA and CDR2 SQIVND come from the germline V gene (reference sequence). The junction had 11 bases not matched to a gene; V was cut back by 7 bases and J by 5 bases. The CDR3 has 15 residues. CDR3 coding DNA: TGTGCCAGTAAACGCGGAAGGGACAGCAACAATGAGCAGTTCTTC. It yields the protein CASKRGRDSNNEQFF.

A remark on this clonotype: The junction shows a germline mismatch at one end, possibly a read error. The rearrangement uses TRBV19 and TRBJ1-5, with D possibly being TRBD1 (6 bases). The CDR3 runs to 16 residues. Germline CDR1 reads LNHDA; CDR2 reads SQIVND (reference sequence). The CDR3 sequence: CASSTDEGGSNQLQHF. The CDR3 DNA is TGTGCCAGTAGTACCGACGAAGGGGGGAGCAATCAGCTCCAGCATTTT.

The CDR3 loop is CASMDREVDTQYF. The CDR3 bases are TGTGCCAGCATGGATCGGGAAGTGGATACGCAGTATTTT. The chain is built from TRBV25-1 and TRBJ2-3; the D gene is possibly TRBD2 (5 bases). The germline gives CDR1 MGHDK, CDR2 SYGVNS. V lost 7 bases and J 6 bases, leaving 14 bases between the germline ends. This CDR3 comprises 13 residues.

At least ten counts were recorded for this clonotype. The chain uses TRBV7-2 and TRBJ2-3; no clear D gene. Germline V gene lookup returns CDR1 SGHTA and CDR2 FQGNSA. The length of the CDR3 is 15 residues. V lost 1 base and J lost 6, with 14 bases in between. The CDR3 here is CASSLELGPTDTQYF. The CDR3 region has the DNA TGTGCCAGCAGCTTAGAACTCGGCCCCACGGATACGCAGTATTTT.

This chain joins TRBV25-1 and TRBJ2-6; TRBD2 agrees at 9 bases. J gave up 1 base and V 7 bases, and 5 bases lay outside the gene matches. Germline V lookup: CDR1 MGHDK, CDR2 SYGVNS. CDR3 length equals 16 residues. Here the CDR3 DNA reads TGTGCCAGCAAAGGCGGGGGGGCTTCTGGGGCCAACGTCCTGACTTTC. It encodes CASKGGGASGANVLTF. Together with reference TRBV25-1 and TRBJ2-6, the CDR3 gives the full variable domain: EADIYQTPRYLVIGTGKKITLECSQTMGHDKMYWYQQDPGMELHLIHYSYGVNSTEKGDLSSESTVSRIRTEHFPLTLESARPSHTSQYLCASKGGGASGANVLTFGAGSRLTVL.

This clonotype has more than one count but fewer than ten. The chain links TRBV12-3 or TRBV12-4 to TRBJ1-2; TRBD1 agrees at 8 bases. The CDR3 consists of 14 residues. V lost 5 bases and J lost 5; bases outside the gene matches: 7. For the CDR3, the DNA is TGTGCCAGCAGTCCATCCAGGGGGCTGTATGGCTACACCTTC. Translation gives CASSPSRGLYGYTF.

This clonotype was recorded at least ten times. The chain combines TRBV12-3 or TRBV12-4 with TRBJ1-6; tentative D call: TRBD1 (6 bases). Trimming left V 3 bases short and J 7 bases short, with 10 bases between. The CDR3 is 14 amino acids. CDR3 residues: CASSFQGGNSPLHF. The CDR3 coding sequence is TGTGCCAGCAGTTTTCAAGGGGGGAATTCACCCCTCCACTTT.

The chain uses TRBV7-9 and TRBJ2-1; D is perhaps TRBD2 (6 bases). The CDR3 consists of 15 residues. The germline V gene has CDR1 SEHNR and CDR2 FQNEAQ (reference sequence). V lost 5 bases to trimming and J lost 8 bases, with 19 bases between them. CDR3 in amino acids: CASSAPGLEAYEQFF. The DNA of the CDR3 is TGTGCCAGCAGCGCACCGGGACTTGAGGCGTATGAGCAGTTCTTC.

The CDR3 DNA follows: TGTGCCAGCAGTTTTAGGGGCGAAAAGACCCAGTACTTC. It encodes CASSFRGEKTQYF. V and J are TRBV12-3 or TRBV12-4 and TRBJ2-5; possibly TRBD1 for D (5 bases). The CDR3 is 13 residues long. The ends were cut back, 3 bases at V and 6 bases at J, with 11 bases in the middle.